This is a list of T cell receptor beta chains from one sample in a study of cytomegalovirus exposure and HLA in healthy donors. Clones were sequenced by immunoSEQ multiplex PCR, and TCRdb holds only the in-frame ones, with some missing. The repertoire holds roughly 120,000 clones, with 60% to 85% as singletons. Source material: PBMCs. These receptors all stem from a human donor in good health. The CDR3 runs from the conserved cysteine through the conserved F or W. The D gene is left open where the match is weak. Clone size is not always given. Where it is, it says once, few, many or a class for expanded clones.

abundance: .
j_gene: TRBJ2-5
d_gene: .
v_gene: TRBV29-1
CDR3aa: CSVDLVFQETQYF
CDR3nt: TGCAGCGTTGATCTAGTCTTCCAAGAGACCCAGTACTTC

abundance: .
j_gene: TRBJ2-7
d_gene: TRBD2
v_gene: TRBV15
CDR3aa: CATSRAGVGYEQYF
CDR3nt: TGTGCCACCAGCCGGGCGGGGGTGGGCTACGAGCAGTACTTC

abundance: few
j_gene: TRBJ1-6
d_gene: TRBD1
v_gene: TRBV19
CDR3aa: CASSTAGGYNSPLHF
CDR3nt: TGTGCCAGTAGTACCGCAGGGGGCTACAATTCACCCCTCCACTTT

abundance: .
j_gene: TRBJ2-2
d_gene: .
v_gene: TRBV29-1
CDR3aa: CSAAGIGGVTGELFF
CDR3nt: TGCAGCGCTGCCGGCATAGGGGGTGTCACCGGGGAGCTGTTTTTT

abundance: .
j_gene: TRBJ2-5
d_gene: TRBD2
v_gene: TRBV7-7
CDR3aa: CASSQREGTAETQYF
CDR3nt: TGTGCTAGCAGCCAACGGGAGGGGACGGCGGAGACCCAGTACTTC

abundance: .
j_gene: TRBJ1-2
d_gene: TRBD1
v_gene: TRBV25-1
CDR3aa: CASSGPQGRLAYGYTF
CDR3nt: TGTGCCAGCAGTGGTCCACAGGGGCGCCTCGCCTATGGCTACACCTTC

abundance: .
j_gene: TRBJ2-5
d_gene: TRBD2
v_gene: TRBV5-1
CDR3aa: CASSLTSGGQETQYF
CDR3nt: TGCGCCAGCAGCTTGACTAGCGGGGGGCAAGAGACCCAGTACTTC

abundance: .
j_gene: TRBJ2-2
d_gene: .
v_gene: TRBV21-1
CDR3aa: CASSTPWQGRGNTGELFF
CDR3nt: TGTGCCAGCAGCACGCCCTGGCAGGGAAGGGGGAACACCGGGGAGCTGTTTTTT

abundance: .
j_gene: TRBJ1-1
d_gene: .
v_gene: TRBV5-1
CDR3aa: CASSDLRQGLHTEAFF
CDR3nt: TGCGCCAGCAGCGACCTGAGGCAGGGGCTGCACACTGAAGCTTTCTTT

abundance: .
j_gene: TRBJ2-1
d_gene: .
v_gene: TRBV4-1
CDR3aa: CASSQGTETVSYNEQFF
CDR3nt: TGCGCCAGCAGCCAAGGGACAGAGACCGTCTCCTACAATGAGCAGTTCTTC

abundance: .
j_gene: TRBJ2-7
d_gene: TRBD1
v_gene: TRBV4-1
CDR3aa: CASSQAGTGSLYEQYF
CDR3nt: TGCGCCAGCAGCCAAGCGGGGACAGGTTCGCTTTACGAGCAGTACTTC

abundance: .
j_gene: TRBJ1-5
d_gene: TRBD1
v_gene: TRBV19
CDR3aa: CASSRQGGNQPQHF
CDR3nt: TGTGCCAGTAGTAGACAGGGTGGCAATCAGCCCCAGCATTTT

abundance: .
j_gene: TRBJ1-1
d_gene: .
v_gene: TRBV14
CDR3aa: CASSQAVVRRAFF
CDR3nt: TGTGCCAGCAGCCAAGCTGTCGTCCGGAGGGCTTTCTTT

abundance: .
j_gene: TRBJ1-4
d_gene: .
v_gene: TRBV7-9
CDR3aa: CASSLELREGEKLFF
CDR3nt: TGTGCCAGCAGCTTAGAACTCAGGGAGGGTGAAAAACTGTTTTTT

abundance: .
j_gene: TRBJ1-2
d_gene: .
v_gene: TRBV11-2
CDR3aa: CASSLDREGGYTF
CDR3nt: TGTGCCAGCAGCTTAGACAGGGAGGGGGGCTACACCTTC

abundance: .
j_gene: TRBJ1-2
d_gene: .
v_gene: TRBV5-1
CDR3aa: CASRPPGDEYYGYTF
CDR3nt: TGCGCCAGCAGACCCCCCGGGGATGAGTACTATGGCTACACCTTC

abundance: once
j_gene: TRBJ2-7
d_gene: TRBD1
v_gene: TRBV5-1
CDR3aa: CASSSSGTETYEQYF
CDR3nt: TGCGCCAGCAGCTCCTCCGGGACAGAGACCTACGAGCAGTACTTC

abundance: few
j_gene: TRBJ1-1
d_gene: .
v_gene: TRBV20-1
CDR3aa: CSVQMNTEAFF
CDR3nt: TGCAGTGTCCAGATGAACACTGAAGCTTTCTTT

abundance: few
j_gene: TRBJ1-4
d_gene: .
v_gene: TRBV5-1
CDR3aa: CASSSSGQREKLFF
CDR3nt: TGCGCCAGCAGCTCCAGCGGACAGCGGGAAAAACTGTTTTTT

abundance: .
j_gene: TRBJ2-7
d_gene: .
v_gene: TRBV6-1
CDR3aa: CASSVGVTYEQYF
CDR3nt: TGTGCCAGCAGTGTCGGGGTTACCTACGAGCAGTACTTC

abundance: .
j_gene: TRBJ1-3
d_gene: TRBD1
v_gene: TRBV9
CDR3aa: CASSDPRTGGIGNTIYF
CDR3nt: TGTGCCAGCAGCGACCCCAGGACAGGGGGCATCGGAAACACCATATATTTT

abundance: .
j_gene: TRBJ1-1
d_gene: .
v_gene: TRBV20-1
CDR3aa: CSASPQGEAFF
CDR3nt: TGCAGTGCTAGCCCACAGGGAGAGGCTTTCTTT

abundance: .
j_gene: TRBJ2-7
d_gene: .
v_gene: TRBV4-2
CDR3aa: CASSHGWVGGGDYEQYF
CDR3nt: TGTGCCAGCAGCCACGGCTGGGTGGGCGGGGGCGACTACGAGCAGTACTTC

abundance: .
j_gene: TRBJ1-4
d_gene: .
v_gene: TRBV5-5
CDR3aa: CASSLDGAYREKLFF
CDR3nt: TGTGCCAGCAGCTTGGATGGGGCCTATCGAGAAAAACTGTTTTTT